This T cell receptor (beta chain) derives from a study of CXCR3-negative and CXCR3-positive naive CD8 T cells. The study's findings and limits: More hydrophobic TRB CDR3s occurred in CXCR3-positive than in CXCR3-negative naive cells.

The CDR3 runs 15 residues. The germline CDR1 and CDR2 sequences are SQVTM and ANQGSEA. With UMI labels, 5' RACE was used to prepare the TRB cDNA libraries. After re-calling the 5' RACE reads, TCRdb lists one entry per CDR3 protein, DNA absent. The ten top clones account for 0.82%, within a sample of nearly 90,000 distinct CDR3 sequences. Details on this clonotype: As yet, its antigen is unknown.

The specimen was naive CXCR3+ CD8+ T cells from blood. Noted subset: CD45RO-CCR7+CD27+CD95- naive CD8+ T cells expressing CXCR3 (TNR3+). This sequence originates from a human donor in good health. Some clones in this sample may be carry-over from other donors' samples. The rearrangement uses TRBV29-1 and TRBJ2-5. CDR3 region: CSVEFLDNEQETQYF. The full variable domain, with the rest looked up from reference TRBV29-1 and TRBJ2-5, is SAVISQKPSRDICQRGTSLTIQCQVDSQVTMMFWYRQQPGQSLTLIATANQGSEATYESGFVIDKFPISRPNLTFSTLTVSNMSPEDSSIYLCSVEFLDNEQETQYFGPGTRLLVL.